This T cell receptor (beta chain) appears in the sequencing data of a study of T cell responses to AZD1222 COVID-19 vaccine. This clone was recorded a few times. TCRdb's table, derived via immunoSEQ multiplex PCR, lists solely in-frame clones and lacks some. This table has over 150,000 clones, over 75% appearing once. Per germline, CDR1 SGHDN and CDR2 FVKESK. The CDR3 length is 14 residues. Germline trimming cut 4 bases from V and 5 bases from J; bases unmatched to any gene: 4. The material was peripheral blood, obtained on day 0 of AZD1222 vaccination. This clonotype was obtained from an adult in good health. The chain employs TRBV14 and TRBJ2-5; TRBD2 aligns across 10 bases. CDR3 sequence: CASSLGTSVETQYF. Here the CDR3 DNA reads TGTGCCAGCAGCCTCGGGACTAGCGTGGAGACCCAGTACTTC.